This T cell receptor (beta chain) was sequenced for a study of blood T cells in healthy people across ages. The study, taken as a whole, reports: Percentage of naive T cells showed a strong correlation with TCR beta diversity.

For the second PCR, which ran for 7 to 11 cycles, a sample-barcoded 5' primer and a J-beta primer mix were used. No fewer than 3 million CDR3-containing paired-end reads came from each sample. TCRdb recomputed calls from the 5' RACE reads with MiXCR, one row per CDR3 protein. The data show just under 550,000 distinct CDR3 sequences, more than 20% seen once. A word on this clonotype: Its target is not known.

The germline V gene encodes CDR1 DFQATT and CDR2 SNEGSKA (reference sequence). V gave up 0 bases and J gave up 6 bases, with 14 bases separating them. The CDR3 consists of 14 residues. These data were likewise used in another study, on T cells of mothers and their children. That report adds: Study donors consisted of a few healthy Caucasian mothers and their six children.

This clonotype was obtained from a boy between 10 and 17 years old in good health. The sample comprised blood. The chain carries TRBV20-1 and TRBJ1-2; D might be TRBD1 (5 bases). The CDR3 reads CSARDTGQGDGYTF. In DNA, the CDR3 is TGCAGTGCTAGAGATACCGGGCAGGGAGATGGCTACACCTTC.